The entry below describes one T cell receptor (beta chain). This record comes from a study of T cells in Graves' hyperthyroidism and ophthalmopathy. RNA transcripts served as the template for amplifying TCR beta CDR3 regions. A first-round RT-PCR of the TCR CDR3 used the HTBI primer set. TCRdb reprocessed the multiplex PCR reads with MiXCR, giving one entry per CDR3 protein. The sample records approximately 370,000 distinct CDR3 sequences, about a sixth being singletons. The sequenced sample consisted of blood. The clonotype originates from a woman aged 25-40 years with Graves' hyperthyroidism that later progressed to Graves' ophthalmopathy.

The CDR3 spells CSVEGAGGPEQYF. In DNA, the CDR3 is TGCAGCGTTGAAGGAGCGGGAGGCCCCGAGCAGTACTTC. This sequence joins TRBV29-1 and TRBJ2-7; TRBD2 aligns across 9 bases. V trimming: 1 base; J trimming: 6 bases; junction bases outside the gene matches: 4. CDR1 is SQVTM, CDR2 ANQGSEA, per germline. This CDR3 contains 13 residues.